This TCR beta chain comes out of a study of patients and donors after allogeneic stem cell transplantation. In this sample, this clonotype turned up many times. From the RT-PCR reads, TCRdb called clonotypes with MiXCR, one entry per CDR3 protein. The data hold just under 20,000 distinct CDR3 sequences, with 4.9% observed a single time. This TCR was sampled from a human donor who was either an allogeneic HSCT recipient or a stem cell or donor lymphocyte infusion donor (not recorded which). It is not recorded whose cells these are; they may come from a transplant donor. Sequences were obtained from blood, either unsorted or a sorted T cell fraction (not recorded which).

This chain's CDR3 is CASSPSGTSLFEQYF. The CDR3, as DNA: TGCGCCAGCAGCCCCAGCGGGACCTCCCTTTTTGAGCAGTACTTC. This sequence joins TRBV5-1 and TRBJ2-7; 7 bases agree with TRBD2. Germline CDR1 is SGHRS and CDR2 is YFSETQ. V gave up 4 bases and J gave up 7 bases; unmatched junction bases: 14. This CDR3 has 15 amino acids.